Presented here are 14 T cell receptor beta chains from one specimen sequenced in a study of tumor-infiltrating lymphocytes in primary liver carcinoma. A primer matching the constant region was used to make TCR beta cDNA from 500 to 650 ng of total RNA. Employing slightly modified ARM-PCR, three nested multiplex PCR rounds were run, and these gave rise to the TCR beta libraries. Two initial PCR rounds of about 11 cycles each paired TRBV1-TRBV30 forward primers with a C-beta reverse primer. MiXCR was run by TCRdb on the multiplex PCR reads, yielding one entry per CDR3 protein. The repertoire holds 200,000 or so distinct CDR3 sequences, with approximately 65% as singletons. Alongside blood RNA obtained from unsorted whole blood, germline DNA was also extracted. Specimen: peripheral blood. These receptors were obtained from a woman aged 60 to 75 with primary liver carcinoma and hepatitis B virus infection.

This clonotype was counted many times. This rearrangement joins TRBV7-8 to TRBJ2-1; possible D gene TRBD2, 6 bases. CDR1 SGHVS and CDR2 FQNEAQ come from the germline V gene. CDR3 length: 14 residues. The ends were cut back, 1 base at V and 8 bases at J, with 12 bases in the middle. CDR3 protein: CASSLGRGRYEQFF. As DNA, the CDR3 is TGTGCCAGCAGCTTAGGGCGGGGCCGGTATGAGCAGTTCTTC.

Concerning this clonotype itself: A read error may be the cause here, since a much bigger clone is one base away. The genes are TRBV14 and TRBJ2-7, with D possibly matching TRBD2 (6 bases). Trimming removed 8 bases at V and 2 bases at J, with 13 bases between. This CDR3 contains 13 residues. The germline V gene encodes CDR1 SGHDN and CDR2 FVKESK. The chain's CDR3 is CASGRGGTYEQYF. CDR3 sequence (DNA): TGTGCCAGCGGCCGGGGCGGGACCTACGAGCAGTACTTC.

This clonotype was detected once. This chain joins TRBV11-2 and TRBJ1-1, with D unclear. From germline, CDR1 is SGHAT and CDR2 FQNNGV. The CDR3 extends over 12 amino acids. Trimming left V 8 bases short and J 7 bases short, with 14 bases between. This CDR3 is CASCSDGIEAFF. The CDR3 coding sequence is TGTGCCAGCTGCTCTGACGGGATTGAAGCTTTCTTT.

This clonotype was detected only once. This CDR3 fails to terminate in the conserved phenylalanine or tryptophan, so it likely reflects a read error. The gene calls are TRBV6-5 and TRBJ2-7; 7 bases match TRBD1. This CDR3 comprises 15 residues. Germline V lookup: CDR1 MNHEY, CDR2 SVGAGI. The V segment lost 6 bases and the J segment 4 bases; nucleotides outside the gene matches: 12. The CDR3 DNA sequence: TGTGCCAGCAGACCCCGGACAGGAAGACTATACGAGCAGTACATA. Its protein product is CASRPRTGRLYEQYI.

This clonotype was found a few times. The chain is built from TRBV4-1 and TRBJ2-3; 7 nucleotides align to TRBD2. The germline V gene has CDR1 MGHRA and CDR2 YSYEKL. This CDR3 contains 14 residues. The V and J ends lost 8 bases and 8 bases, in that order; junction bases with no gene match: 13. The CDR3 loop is CASGLGGLEGTQYF. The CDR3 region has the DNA TGCGCCAGCGGCCTGGGAGGGCTTGAGGGTACGCAGTATTTT.

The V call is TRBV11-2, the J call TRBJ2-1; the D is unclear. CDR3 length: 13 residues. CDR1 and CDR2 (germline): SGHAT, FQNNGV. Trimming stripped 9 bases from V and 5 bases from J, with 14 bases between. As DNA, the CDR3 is TGTGCCAGTAACTTAGGGCTGAACAATGAGCAGTTCTTC. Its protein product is CASNLGLNNEQFF.

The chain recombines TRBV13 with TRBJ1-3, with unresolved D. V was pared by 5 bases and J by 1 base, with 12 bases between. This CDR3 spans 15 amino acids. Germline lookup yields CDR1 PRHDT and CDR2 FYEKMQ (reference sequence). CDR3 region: CASSPSPGSGNTIYF. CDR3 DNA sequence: TGTGCCAGCAGCCCCTCACCCGGTTCTGGAAACACCATATATTTT.

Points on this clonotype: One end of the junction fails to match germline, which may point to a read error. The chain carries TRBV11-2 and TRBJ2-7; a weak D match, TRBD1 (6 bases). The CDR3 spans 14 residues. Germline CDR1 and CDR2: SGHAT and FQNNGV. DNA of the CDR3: TGTGCCTGCAGCCCCCCTTCAGGGGCTAGCAATCAGTACTTC. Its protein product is CACSPPSGASNQYF.

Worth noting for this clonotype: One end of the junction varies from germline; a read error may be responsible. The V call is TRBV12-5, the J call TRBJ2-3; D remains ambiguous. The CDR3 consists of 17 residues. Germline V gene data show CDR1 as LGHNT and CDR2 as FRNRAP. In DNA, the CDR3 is TGTGTTAGTGGTTCCCTCCTGTGGGCAGTGTTTACAGATACGCAGTATTTT. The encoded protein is CVSGSLLWAVFTDTQYF.

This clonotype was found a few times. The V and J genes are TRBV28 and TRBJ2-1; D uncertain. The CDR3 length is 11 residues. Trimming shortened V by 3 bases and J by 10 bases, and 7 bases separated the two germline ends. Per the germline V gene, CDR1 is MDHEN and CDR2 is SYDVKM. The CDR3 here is CASSLNREQFF. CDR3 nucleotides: TGTGCCAGCAGTTTGAATCGGGAGCAGTTCTTC.

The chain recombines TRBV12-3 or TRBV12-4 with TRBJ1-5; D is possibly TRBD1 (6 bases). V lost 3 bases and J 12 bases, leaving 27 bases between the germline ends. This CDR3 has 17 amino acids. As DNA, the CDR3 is TGTGCCAGCAGTTTTGCGGGACACGACTATAGCAATCAGTGCCAGCATTTT. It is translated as CASSFAGHDYSNQCQHF.

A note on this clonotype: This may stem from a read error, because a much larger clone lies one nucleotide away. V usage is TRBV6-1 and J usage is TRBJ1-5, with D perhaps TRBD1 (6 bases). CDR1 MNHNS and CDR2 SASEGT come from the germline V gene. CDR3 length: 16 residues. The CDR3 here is CASSEGAGSINQPRHF. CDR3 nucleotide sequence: TGTGCCAGCAGTGAGGGGGCGGGTTCCATCAATCAGCCCCGGCATTTT.

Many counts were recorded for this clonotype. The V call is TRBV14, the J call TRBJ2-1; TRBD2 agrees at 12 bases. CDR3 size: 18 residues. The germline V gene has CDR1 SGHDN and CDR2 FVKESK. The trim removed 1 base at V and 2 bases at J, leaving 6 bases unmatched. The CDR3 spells CASSQASTSGRPYNEQFF. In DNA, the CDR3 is TGTGCCAGCAGCCAAGCCTCGACTAGCGGGAGACCCTACAATGAGCAGTTCTTC.

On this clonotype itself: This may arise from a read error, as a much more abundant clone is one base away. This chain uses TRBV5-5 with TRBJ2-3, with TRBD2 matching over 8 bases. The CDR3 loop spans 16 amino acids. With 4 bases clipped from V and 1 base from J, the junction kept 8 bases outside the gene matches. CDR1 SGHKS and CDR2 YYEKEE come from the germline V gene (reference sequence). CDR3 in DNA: TGTGCCAGCAGCCCCCTAAGCGGGGGAGGCACAGATACGCAGTATTTT. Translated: CASSPLSGGGTDTQYF.